These 27 T cell receptor beta chains originate from one sample sequenced in a study of cytomegalovirus exposure and HLA in healthy donors. PCR employed 60 Vbeta and 13 Jbeta primers. Here immunoSEQ multiplex PCR was the method, and the copy in TCRdb shows in-frame clones only, minus some. The table shows about 70,000 clones, with 65% to 80% occurring only once. The sample consisted of PBMCs. These TCRs come from a man aged 40-50 years in good health and CMV-seropositive.

The rearrangement joins TRBV7-6 to TRBJ2-7; TRBD2 matches at 10 bases. CDR3 size: 15 residues. Trimming cost V 5 bases and J 3 bases; bases outside gene matches: 7. From germline, CDR1 is SGHVS and CDR2 FNYEAQ. CDR3 amino acids: CASSPKGLADYEQYF. In DNA, the CDR3 is TGTGCCAGCAGCCCAAAAGGACTAGCGGACTACGAGCAGTACTTC.

J is TRBJ1-4 and V is TRBV7-2; TRBD1 agrees at 8 bases. With V trimmed by 5 bases and J by 8 bases, 7 bases remained unmatched. The CDR3 spans 14 residues. Germline CDR1 reads SGHTA; CDR2 reads FQGNSA. CDR3 sequence: CASSQPGQEEKLFF. CDR3 DNA sequence: TGTGCCAGCAGCCAACCGGGACAGGAGGAAAAACTGTTTTTT. Complete variable domain (other parts from reference TRBV7-2 and TRBJ1-4): GAGVSQSPSNKVTEKGKDVELRCDPISGHTALYWYRQSLGQGLEFLIYFQGNSAPDKSGLPSDRFSAERTGGSVSTLTIQRTQQEDSAVYLCASSQPGQEEKLFFGSGTQLSVL.

The chain has TRBV7-9 and TRBJ1-5; tentatively, D is TRBD1 (5 bases). V was trimmed by 0 bases and J by 2 bases, leaving 5 bases between them. Germline CDR1 and CDR2: SEHNR and FQNEAQ (reference sequence). The CDR3 has 14 residues. The DNA for the CDR3 is TGTGCCAGCAGCTTAGCAGGGGGCAATCAGCCCCAGCATTTT. Its translation is CASSLAGGNQPQHF.

The chain recombines TRBV29-1 with TRBJ2-5; D possibly corresponds to TRBD1 (6 bases). V shed 7 bases and J shed 5 bases, with 23 bases lying between them. Germline V gene lookup returns CDR1 SQVTM and CDR2 ANQGSEA. This CDR3 has 15 residues. The CDR3 loop reads CSAQRGTRGTETQYF. The DNA for the CDR3 is TGCAGCGCCCAAAGAGGGACCAGGGGAACCGAGACCCAGTACTTC.

This clone was seen only once. This chain joins TRBV25-1 and TRBJ2-3; a weak D match, TRBD2 (5 bases). The CDR3 runs 15 residues. Trimming stripped 6 bases from V and 3 bases from J, with 16 bases between. CDR1 MGHDK and CDR2 SYGVNS come from the germline V gene. The CDR3 spells CASRSAGFFTDTQYF. In DNA, the CDR3 is TGTGCCAGCAGGTCTGCGGGTTTCTTTACAGATACGCAGTATTTT.

This clone was observed a handful of times. The gene calls are TRBV2 and TRBJ1-1; 9 bases are a match to TRBD1. Losses at the gene ends were 7 bases for V and 5 bases for J; bases not matched to a gene: 5. The CDR3 is 13 amino acids. Germline V gene sequence: CDR1 SNHLY, CDR2 FYNNEI. The CDR3 DNA reads as TGTGCCAGCACGGACAGGGGTTTGACTGAAGCTTTCTTT. It yields the protein CASTDRGLTEAFF.

The chain uses TRBV7-9 and TRBJ2-7; the D gene is possibly TRBD1 (5 bases). Trimming shortened V by 5 bases and J by 0 bases, and 8 bases separated the two germline ends. The CDR3 spans 13 residues. CDR1 and CDR2 from the germline V gene are SEHNR and FQNEAQ (reference sequence). The CDR3 DNA sequence: TGTGCCAGCAGCCACGGACACTCCTACGAGCAGTACTTC. Protein product: CASSHGHSYEQYF.

This clone was seen more than once but under ten times. The chain employs TRBV10-3 and TRBJ2-3; D perhaps matches TRBD2 (5 bases). The CDR3 extends over 16 amino acids. Trimming stripped 4 bases from V and 2 bases from J, with 16 bases between. Germline V lookup: CDR1 ENHRY, CDR2 SYGVKD. The CDR3 spells CAISARAENPTDTQYF. For the CDR3, the DNA is TGTGCCATCAGTGCGAGGGCGGAGAATCCCACAGATACGCAGTATTTT.

The chain recombines TRBV7-9 with TRBJ2-7, with TRBD1 matching over 9 bases. The junction had 9 bases not matched to a gene; V was cut back by 4 bases and J by 5 bases. The CDR3 is 15 amino acids. Germline V CDR1 and CDR2: SEHNR, FQNEAQ (reference sequence). In DNA, the CDR3 is TGTGCCAGCAGCTCCCGGTGGGGACAGGGAGACGAGCAGTACTTC. Protein sequence: CASSSRWGQGDEQYF. The full variable domain, with the rest looked up from reference TRBV7-9 and TRBJ2-7, is DTGVSQNPRHKITKRGQNVTFRCDPISEHNRLYWYRQTLGQGPEFLTYFQNEAQLEKSRLLSDRFSAERPKGSFSTLEIQRTEQGDSAMYLCASSSRWGQGDEQYFGPGTRLTVT.

In DNA, the CDR3 is TGTGCCAGCAGCTCACTGACTAGTGATACGCAGTATTTT. It translates to CASSSLTSDTQYF. The V and J genes are TRBV7-3 and TRBJ2-3; TRBD2 might be the D (6 bases). Trimming cost V 4 bases and J 6 bases, with 11 bases left between them. Looked up from germline, CDR1 is SGHTA and CDR2 is FQGTGA. The CDR3 is made up of 13 amino acids.

The CDR3 protein is CASGSRPGQEAAGNTIYF. CDR3 bases: TGTGCTAGTGGCTCCCGCCCGGGACAAGAGGCTGCAGGAAACACCATATATTTT. This rearrangement joins TRBV12-5 to TRBJ1-3; TRBD1 is a possible D gene (6 bases). This CDR3 comprises 18 residues. V dropped 6 bases and J dropped 4 bases, with 25 bases sitting between them. CDR1 and CDR2 from the germline V gene are LGHNT and FRNRAP.

This chain's CDR3 is CAISERPGGQPQHF. In DNA, the CDR3 is TGTGCCATCAGTGAACGACCAGGGGGCCAGCCCCAGCATTTT. The chain uses TRBV10-3 and TRBJ1-5; 8 bases match TRBD1. The CDR3 sequence is 14 residues long. Trimming cost V 3 bases and J 7 bases; bases outside gene matches: 5. Germline-derived CDR1 and CDR2 are ENHRY and SYGVKD.

The chain links TRBV7-2 to TRBJ1-5, with D possibly being TRBD1 (6 bases). This CDR3 region has 14 residues. Looked up from germline, CDR1 is SGHTA and CDR2 is FQGNSA. V was shortened by 2 bases and J by 6 bases, with 11 bases between the two germline ends. DNA of the CDR3: TGTGCCAGCAGCTTATCGGGGGGCAGTCAGCCCCAGCATTTT. It translates to CASSLSGGSQPQHF. The whole variable domain, filled in from reference TRBV7-2 and TRBJ1-5, reads GAGVSQSPSNKVTEKGKDVELRCDPISGHTALYWYRQSLGQGLEFLIYFQGNSAPDKSGLPSDRFSAERTGGSVSTLTIQRTQQEDSAVYLCASSLSGGSQPQHFGDGTRLSIL.

V gene TRBV7-2 combines with J gene TRBJ1-2; perhaps TRBD1 as D (5 bases). The germline V gene encodes CDR1 SGHTA and CDR2 FQGNSA. The ends were cut back, 5 bases at V and 1 base at J, with 11 bases in the middle. CDR3 size: 14 residues. The CDR3 here is CASSLPRGNYGYTF. In DNA form, the CDR3 reads TGTGCCAGCAGCCTACCTAGGGGTAACTATGGCTACACCTTC.

The rearrangement uses TRBV5-1 and TRBJ1-1; D not certain. This CDR3 has 16 residues. In germline, CDR1 is SGHRS, CDR2 YFSETQ. Trimming cost V 6 bases and J 0 bases, with 18 bases left between them. The CDR3 is CASTRSPNLMNTEAFF. In DNA, the CDR3 is TGCGCCAGCACTAGGAGCCCAAACCTTATGAACACTGAAGCTTTCTTT.

This chain links TRBV13 with TRBJ2-1; 9 nucleotides agree with TRBD2. V lost 1 base to trimming and J lost 9 bases; unmatched junction nucleotides: 7. The CDR3 sequence is 15 residues long. The germline V gene has CDR1 PRHDT and CDR2 FYEKMQ (reference sequence). This CDR3 is CASSLEAGGLGEQFF. As DNA, the CDR3 is TGTGCCAGCAGCTTAGAAGCGGGAGGTTTAGGTGAGCAGTTCTTC.

V gene TRBV7-9 combines with J gene TRBJ2-5, with 8 bases that match TRBD1. The CDR3 sequence is 12 residues long. V was clipped by 11 bases and J by 4 bases; unmatched bases: 6. Looked up from germline, CDR1 is SEHNR and CDR2 is FQNEAQ (reference sequence). The CDR3 sequence: CAGQGVLETQYF. CDR3 nucleotides: TGTGCCGGACAGGGAGTTCTAGAGACCCAGTACTTC.

The chain couples TRBV6-6 to TRBJ2-7; the match to TRBD1 covers 7 bases. This CDR3 region has 15 residues. Trimming at V came to 6 bases and at J to 2 bases, leaving 10 bases not matched to a gene. Germline V gives CDR1 MNHNY, CDR2 SVGAGI (reference sequence). This chain's CDR3 is CASSSGQDEAYEQYF. The CDR3 coding sequence is TGTGCCAGCAGCTCCGGACAGGATGAGGCCTACGAGCAGTACTTC.

CDR3 sequence reads: CASSFNRVSTDTQYF. The CDR3 DNA follows: TGCGCCAGCAGCTTTAACAGGGTTAGCACAGATACGCAGTATTTT. The chain combines TRBV5-1 with TRBJ2-3, with D perhaps matching TRBD1 (6 bases). V was trimmed by 2 bases and J by 0 bases, leaving 10 bases between them. There are 15 residues in the CDR3. Germline V gives CDR1 SGHRS, CDR2 YFSETQ.

The rearrangement joins TRBV5-1 to TRBJ2-1, with a tentative D call TRBD1 (6 bases). Germline loops: CDR1 SGHRS, CDR2 YFSETQ. The V end lost 0 bases, the J end lost 4 bases, and 17 bases lay between the germline ends. The CDR3 contains 17 residues. CDR3 sequence: CASSLGRTRQGYNEQFF. DNA of the CDR3: TGCGCCAGCAGCTTGGGACGGACTCGGCAGGGGTACAATGAGCAGTTCTTC.

In its sample, this clone was seen a few times. The chain carries TRBV29-1 and TRBJ1-1; unclear D gene. The CDR3 length is 11 residues. Germline CDR1 and CDR2: SQVTM and ANQGSEA. This chain's CDR3 is CVGGENTEAFF. The CDR3 region has the DNA TGCGTGGGTGGAGAGAACACTGAAGCTTTCTTT.

The chain employs TRBV9 and TRBJ2-1; TRBD1 matches at 11 bases. This CDR3 region has 14 residues. J lost 13 bases, V lost 1 base, and 7 bases had no gene match. Germline assignment: CDR1 SGDLS and CDR2 YYNGEE. Here the CDR3 reads CASSVSGQGVTQFF. The CDR3 nucleotides are TGTGCCAGCAGCGTATCGGGACAGGGGGTTACTCAGTTCTTC.

The chain combines TRBV11-2 with TRBJ1-4; D not resolved. V lost 5 bases to trimming and J lost 5 bases, with 9 bases between them. Germline CDR1 SGHAT, CDR2 FQNNGV. The CDR3 extends over 13 amino acids. The CDR3 bases are TGTGCCAGCAGCCCGGGATACAATGAAAAACTGTTTTTT. This gives the protein CASSPGYNEKLFF.

The chain employs TRBV10-1 and TRBJ2-5, with 11 bases fitting TRBD2. CDR1 is WNHNN and CDR2 is SYGVQD in the germline V gene (reference sequence). This CDR3 comprises 18 residues. With V trimmed by 2 bases and J by 5 bases, 13 bases remained unmatched. The CDR3 protein is CASSEEVAGGPGWETQYF. The CDR3, as DNA: TGCGCCAGCAGTGAGGAGGTAGCGGGGGGGCCAGGGTGGGAGACCCAGTACTTC.

The V call is TRBV29-1, the J call TRBJ2-1, with D perhaps matching TRBD2 (6 bases). The CDR3 has 16 residues. V was pared by 4 bases and J by 0 bases, with 16 bases between. The germline gives CDR1 SQVTM, CDR2 ANQGSEA. CDR3 protein: CSVGGDPLSSYNEQFF. The CDR3 DNA follows: TGCAGCGTTGGCGGGGACCCCCTATCCTCCTACAATGAGCAGTTCTTC.

This chain connects TRBV12-5 to TRBJ1-1, with a possible D match to TRBD1 (6 bases). The CDR3 sequence is 13 residues long. V lost 4 bases, J lost 4 bases, and 10 bases lay in between. Looked up from germline, CDR1 is LGHNT and CDR2 is FRNRAP. In nucleotides, the CDR3 is TGTGCTAGTGGTTCGTCAGGGGCCACTGAAGCTTTCTTT. Translating it yields CASGSSGATEAFF.

The table lists this clone with a count of one. The chain has TRBV11-2 and TRBJ2-7; D gene unclear. V was pared by 5 bases and J by 0 bases, with 5 bases between. CDR3 size: 12 residues. The germline CDR1 and CDR2 sequences are SGHAT and FQNNGV. The CDR3 protein is CASSPRSYEQYF. The CDR3 DNA reads as TGTGCCAGCAGCCCCCGCTCCTACGAGCAGTACTTC. Complete variable domain (other parts from reference TRBV11-2 and TRBJ2-7): EAGVAQSPRYKIIEKRQSVAFWCNPISGHATLYWYQQILGQGPKLLIQFQNNGVVDDSQLPKDRFSAERLKGVDSTLKIQPAKLEDSAVYLCASSPRSYEQYFGPGTRLTVT.